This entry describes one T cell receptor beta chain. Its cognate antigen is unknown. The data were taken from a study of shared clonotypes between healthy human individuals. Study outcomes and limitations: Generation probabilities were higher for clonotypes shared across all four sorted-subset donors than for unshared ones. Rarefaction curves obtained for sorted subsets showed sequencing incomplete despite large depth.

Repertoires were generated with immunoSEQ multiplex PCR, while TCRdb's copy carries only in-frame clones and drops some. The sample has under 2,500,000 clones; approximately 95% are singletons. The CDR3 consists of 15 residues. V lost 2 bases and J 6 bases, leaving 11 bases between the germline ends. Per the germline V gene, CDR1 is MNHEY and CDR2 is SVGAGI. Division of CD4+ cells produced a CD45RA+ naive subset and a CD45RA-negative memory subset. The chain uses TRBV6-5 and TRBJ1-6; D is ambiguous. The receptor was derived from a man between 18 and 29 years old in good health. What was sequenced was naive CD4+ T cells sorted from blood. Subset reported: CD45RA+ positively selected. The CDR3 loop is CASSYGGLVNSPLHF. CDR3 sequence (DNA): TGTGCCAGCAGTTACGGCGGCCTCGTTAATTCACCCCTCCACTTT.